The 31 T cell receptor beta chains below were found in one sample sequenced in a study of CD8+ T cells in alopecia areata. cDNA serving as the sequencing template came from extracted, reverse transcribed RNA. Assay: immunoSEQ multiplex PCR; the TCRdb copy retains only in-frame clones and omits some. The repertoire consists of about 190,000 clones, with around 50% occurring once and the leading ten covering about 15%. The starting material was CD4+ T cells sorted from blood, obtained at week 0. Source of these receptors: a human donor with alopecia areata.

The chain couples TRBV30 to TRBJ2-5; the D is unclear. The end of the DNA fits TRBJ2-7 better, so the J call may be wrong. The CDR3 spans 12 residues. Germline V gene sequence: CDR1 GTSNPN, CDR2 SVGIG (reference sequence). This chain's CDR3 is CAWSLAVYEQYF. The CDR3 DNA is TGTGCCTGGAGTCTGGCCGTCTACGAGCAGTACTTC.

This clone was counted only a few times. The rearrangement links TRBV6-6 to TRBJ2-5; TRBD2 matches at 9 bases. The CDR3 consists of 16 residues. Germline trimming cut 2 bases from V and 4 bases from J; bases unmatched to any gene: 8. Germline V gene sequence: CDR1 MNHNY, CDR2 SVGAGI (reference sequence). The CDR3 region is CASSYGRGGVRETQYF. CDR3 nucleotide sequence: TGTGCCAGCAGTTACGGGCGGGGGGGCGTTCGAGAGACCCAGTACTTC.

CDR3 in amino acids: CASKAVPGTGGGELFF. CDR3 in DNA: TGCGCCAGTAAAGCCGTCCCCGGGACAGGGGGCGGGGAGCTGTTTTTT. The chain employs TRBV4-1 and TRBJ2-2, with 11 nucleotides matching TRBD1. CDR1 and CDR2 (germline): MGHRA, YSYEKL. With V trimmed by 9 bases and J by 7 bases, 13 bases remained unmatched. The CDR3 has 16 amino acids.

The rearrangement joins TRBV15 to TRBJ1-2; D is undetermined. This CDR3 has 15 residues. The germline CDR1 and CDR2 sequences are LNHNV and YYDKDF (reference sequence). V dropped 0 bases and J dropped 4 bases, with 12 bases sitting between them. CDR3 sequence reads: CATSRDRFILYGYTF. As DNA, the CDR3 is TGTGCCACCAGCAGAGACAGGTTCATACTCTATGGCTACACCTTC.

This rearrangement joins TRBV30 to TRBJ2-3; D remains unclear. Germline CDR1 and CDR2: GTSNPN and SVGIG (reference sequence). V lost 2 bases and J 0 bases, leaving 9 bases between the germline ends. CDR3 length: 14 residues. CDR3 in amino acids: CAWSWADSTDTQYF. The CDR3 nucleotides are TGTGCCTGGAGTTGGGCTGATAGCACAGATACGCAGTATTTT.

The J gene is TRBJ1-2, the V gene TRBV18, with D possibly matching TRBD1 (5 bases). The length of the CDR3 is 13 residues. Per germline, CDR1 KGHSH and CDR2 LQKENI. The germline V and J ends were trimmed by 0 bases and 9 bases, with 11 bases remaining between them. CDR3 loop: CASSPPGGESYTF. As DNA, the CDR3 is TGTGCCAGCTCACCACCGGGAGGGGAAAGCTACACCTTC.

V and J are TRBV23-1 and TRBJ1-2; TRBD1 might be the D (6 bases). TRBV23-1 is an ORF, and what it does is uncertain. V dropped 6 bases and J dropped 4 bases, with 12 bases sitting between them. CDR3 length: 13 amino acids. CDR3 protein: CASSGPRGYGYTF. The CDR3 DNA reads TGCGCCAGCAGCGGGCCCAGGGGCTATGGCTACACCTTC.

Many counts were recorded for this clone. The CDR3 spells CASKNSYTDTQYF. CDR3 DNA sequence: TGTGCCAGTAAGAACTCTTACACAGATACGCAGTATTTT. The J gene is TRBJ2-3, the V gene TRBV19, with no clear D. Between the trimmed V and J ends, which lost 7 bases and 2 bases, there was a span of 10 bases. The CDR3 has 13 amino acids. The V gene's germline CDR1 is LNHDA and CDR2 SQIVND (reference sequence).

This clone was detected only a few times. This chain links TRBV25-1 with TRBJ1-6; tentatively, D is TRBD1 (5 bases). The CDR3 is made up of 14 amino acids. Germline CDR1 is MGHDK and CDR2 is SYGVNS. Trimming shortened V by 8 bases and J by 0 bases, and 8 bases separated the two germline ends. CDR3 in amino acids: CASRQTSYNSPLHF. Here the CDR3 DNA reads TGTGCCAGCCGACAGACCTCCTATAATTCACCCCTCCACTTT. The full variable domain, its missing parts supplied by reference TRBV25-1 and TRBJ1-6, is EADIYQTPRYLVIGTGKKITLECSQTMGHDKMYWYQQDPGMELHLIHYSYGVNSTEKGDLSSESTVSRIRTEHFPLTLESARPSHTSQYLCASRQTSYNSPLHFGNGTRLTVT.

This chain joins TRBV29-1 and TRBJ1-2; D remains unclear. Germline V CDR1 and CDR2: SQVTM, ANQGSEA. V was trimmed by 4 bases and J by 2 bases, leaving 8 bases between them. This CDR3 is built from 12 residues. In nucleotides, the CDR3 is TGCAGCGTTGCGCAGATCAACTATGGCTACACCTTC. Its translation is CSVAQINYGYTF.

This clone appeared once. The chain joins TRBV29-1 to TRBJ1-2; D call uncertain. CDR3 size: 12 residues. The germline V and J ends were trimmed by 3 bases and 4 bases, with 9 bases remaining between them. Germline CDR1 is SQVTM and CDR2 is ANQGSEA. The CDR3 loop is CSVDGRPYGYTF. The CDR3, as DNA: TGCAGCGTTGATGGCAGGCCCTATGGCTACACCTTC.

The sample holds a few counts of this clone. This rearrangement joins TRBV7-2 to TRBJ2-3, with D perhaps matching TRBD2 (6 bases). The CDR3 totals 14 residues. Looked up from germline, CDR1 is SGHTA and CDR2 is FQGNSA. Trimming cost V 5 bases and J 3 bases, with 12 bases left between them. CDR3 protein: CASSPGGVTDTQYF. The CDR3 nucleotides are TGTGCCAGCAGCCCCGGGGGAGTTACAGATACGCAGTATTTT.

V gene TRBV7-6 combines with J gene TRBJ2-5; tentatively, D is TRBD1 or TRBD2 (6 bases each). The CDR3 loop spans 14 amino acids. Germline CDR1 is SGHVS and CDR2 is FNYEAQ. With 2 bases removed from V and 5 bases from J, the gap between germline ends came to 12 bases. CDR3 sequence: CASSLYGGRETQYF. The CDR3 coding sequence is TGTGCCAGCAGCTTATATGGGGGGCGTGAGACCCAGTACTTC.

The rearrangement joins TRBV6-1 to TRBJ2-5; no clear D gene. V was shortened by 11 bases and J by 4 bases, with 17 bases between the two germline ends. This CDR3 comprises 13 residues. CDR1 and CDR2 from the germline V gene are MNHNS and SASEGT. CDR3 DNA: TGTGCCGGCTCACCTTCGCCCGGAGAGACCCAGTACTTC. This translates into CAGSPSPGETQYF.

The genes are TRBV7-9 and TRBJ2-3; weak D call: TRBD1 (6 bases). Germline CDR1 reads SEHNR; CDR2 reads FQNEAQ (reference sequence). V dropped 4 bases and J dropped 4 bases, with 12 bases sitting between them. The CDR3 is made up of 14 amino acids. The CDR3 sequence is CASSSDSWADTQYF. The CDR3, as DNA: TGTGCCAGCAGCTCGGACAGCTGGGCAGATACGCAGTATTTT.

This rearrangement joins TRBV27 to TRBJ2-3; 8 positions agree with TRBD2. Germline V gene data show CDR1 as MNHEY and CDR2 as SMNVEV (reference sequence). The CDR3 has 15 residues. The J segment lost 2 bases and the V segment lost 8 bases, leaving 9 bases of the junction unmatched. The CDR3 region has the DNA TGTGCCAGCGGGCGGAGCGGGGGATACACAGATACGCAGTATTTT. Residues: CASGRSGGYTDTQYF.

This clone was observed a handful of times. The chain employs TRBV4-1 and TRBJ2-5; D is possibly TRBD2 (6 bases). Trimming left V 4 bases short and J 2 bases short, with 8 bases between. The V gene's germline CDR1 is MGHRA and CDR2 YSYEKL. The CDR3 spans 13 residues. CDR3 coding DNA: TGCGCCAGCAGCCGCGGGGTACAAGAGACCCAGTACTTC. It is translated as CASSRGVQETQYF.

V and J are TRBV2 and TRBJ2-3; unclear D gene. Germline loops: CDR1 SNHLY, CDR2 FYNNEI. Deletions cut 4 bases from V and 4 bases from J, with 15 bases between. This CDR3 is 15 amino acids long. CDR3 nucleotide sequence: TGTGCCAGCAGTGTGGGGAAGCTAGGGTCAGATACGCAGTATTTT. Translated: CASSVGKLGSDTQYF.

The chain has TRBV29-1 and TRBJ1-2; D gene uncertain. The CDR3 has 14 residues. Germline-derived CDR1 and CDR2 are SQVTM and ANQGSEA. Trimming took 1 base from V and 4 from J, leaving 13 bases between them. For the CDR3, the DNA is TGCAGCGTTGAAGGGACGGAGACCCTCTATGGCTACACCTTC. As protein: CSVEGTETLYGYTF.

A few counts support this clone. The V call is TRBV6-5, the J call TRBJ2-7, with D possibly matching TRBD1 (6 bases). The CDR3 length is 13 residues. V dropped 8 bases and J dropped 2 bases, with 13 bases sitting between them. CDR1 is MNHEY, CDR2 SVGAGI, per germline. The DNA for the CDR3 is TGTGCCAGCTTTGGACAGCCAGCCTACGAGCAGTACTTC. Its protein is CASFGQPAYEQYF.

In its sample, this clone was seen a few times. This chain joins TRBV23-1 and TRBJ1-1; 7 nucleotides align to TRBD1. TRBV23-1 is filed as an ORF, its function uncertain. V dropped 3 bases and J dropped 11; count of bases not matched to a gene: 12. The CDR3 runs 14 residues. For the CDR3, the DNA is TGCGCCAGCAGTCACTCGGACAGGCCCGGATCGGCTTTCTTT. Residues: CASSHSDRPGSAFF.

Concerning this clone itself: The sample holds other DNA sequences that translate to the same CDR3. The gene calls are TRBV29-1 and TRBJ1-2; 7 bases map to TRBD1. Trimming took 4 bases from V and 2 from J; bases not matched to a gene: 7. Germline V gene lookup returns CDR1 SQVTM and CDR2 ANQGSEA. The CDR3 loop spans 14 amino acids. The CDR3 region has the DNA TGCAGCGTTGGATCCTCGACAGGGAACTATGGCTACACCTTC. This codes for CSVGSSTGNYGYTF.

In its sample, this clone was seen a few times. This rearrangement joins TRBV5-1 to TRBJ1-3; TRBD1 matches at 8 bases. The germline V gene has CDR1 SGHRS and CDR2 YFSETQ. This CDR3 contains 16 residues. V lost 3 bases to trimming and J lost 0 bases; unmatched junction nucleotides: 5. The CDR3 coding sequence is TGCGCCAGCAGCTCCGGGACAGGCAACTCTGGAAACACCATATATTTT. Its protein is CASSSGTGNSGNTIYF.

This clone has a handful of counts. CDR3 nucleotides: TGCGCCAGCAGCTTGGGGGACAGGCCTCAAGAGACCCAGTACTTC. As protein: CASSLGDRPQETQYF. V gene TRBV5-1 combines with J gene TRBJ2-5, with 8 positions matching TRBD1. The CDR3 is 15 amino acids. Per germline, CDR1 SGHRS and CDR2 YFSETQ. V shed 0 bases, J shed 2 bases, and the junction held 3 bases outside the gene matches.

V gene TRBV7-8 combines with J gene TRBJ2-1, with a weak D call TRBD2 (7 bases). The germline V gene encodes CDR1 SGHVS and CDR2 FQNEAQ. The CDR3 is 17 residues long. V gave up 5 bases and J gave up 4 bases, with 21 bases separating them. In DNA, the CDR3 is TGTGCCAGCAGCGGAAGGGGGAGAGCGGGGAAATACAATGAGCAGTTCTTC. Its translation: CASSGRGRAGKYNEQFF.

In its sample, this clone was seen a few times. The rearrangement links TRBV30 to TRBJ1-1; perhaps TRBD1 as D (5 bases). This CDR3 contains 13 residues. CDR1 is GTSNPN and CDR2 is SVGIG in the germline V gene (reference sequence). The V gene lost 2 bases and the J gene lost 1 base, with 8 bases spanning the gap. The CDR3 sequence: CAWSTTGNTEAFF. The CDR3 DNA sequence: TGTGCCTGGAGTACAACAGGGAACACTGAAGCTTTCTTT.

The gene calls are TRBV6-5 and TRBJ2-7; 8 bases are shared with TRBD2. With V trimmed by 4 bases and J by 0 bases, 2 bases remained unmatched. Germline CDR1 is MNHEY and CDR2 is SVGAGI. The CDR3 extends over 14 amino acids. The CDR3: CASSSGGSSYEQYF. The CDR3 coding sequence is TGTGCCAGCAGTTCGGGGGGGAGCTCCTACGAGCAGTACTTC.

The CDR3 region has the DNA TGTGCCAGCAGTGAAGCTCCCTTTACAGGGGCGCAGTACTTC. It yields the protein CASSEAPFTGAQYF. V gene TRBV2 combines with J gene TRBJ2-7; TRBD1 matches at 7 bases. The ends lost 0 bases at V and 9 bases at J; junction bases unmatched: 8. The germline V gene has CDR1 SNHLY and CDR2 FYNNEI. The CDR3 is 14 residues long.

This clone has only a few counts. The rearrangement uses TRBV15 and TRBJ2-3; TRBD1 agrees at 8 bases. Germline CDR1 reads LNHNV; CDR2 reads YYDKDF (reference sequence). With V trimmed by 0 bases and J by 2 bases, 4 bases remained unmatched. The CDR3 runs 16 residues. CDR3 nucleotide sequence: TGTGCCACCAGCAGAGACAGGGGGCTTGCCACAGATACGCAGTATTTT. Protein: CATSRDRGLATDTQYF.

J is TRBJ2-5 and V is TRBV5-6, with 9 bases lining up with TRBD1. CDR1 and CDR2 from the germline V gene are SGHDT and YYEEEE. The CDR3 has 14 residues. Trimming removed 0 bases from V and 5 bases from J; junction bases left unmatched: 2. The CDR3 here is CASSLVGTGETQYF. The CDR3 region has the DNA TGTGCCAGCAGCTTGGTAGGGACAGGGGAGACCCAGTACTTC.

The gene calls are TRBV15 and TRBJ1-1; maybe TRBD1 (6 bases). CDR1 and CDR2 from the germline V gene are LNHNV and YYDKDF (reference sequence). The CDR3 spans 15 residues. Trimming removed 7 bases from V and 3 bases from J, with 18 bases in between. CDR3 loop: CATNPRQAMDTEAFF. The CDR3 DNA reads TGTGCCACCAACCCGCGACAGGCTATGGACACTGAAGCTTTCTTT.